This TCR beta chain was captured in a study of CD8 T cells in ankylosing spondylitis (dated by TCRdb to 2015 to 2018). About the investigation overall: To find TCR variants linked to disease, the study profiled T cell receptor beta repertoires in ankylosing spondylitis patients and healthy donors. In total, the full study cohort was made up of nearly 110 healthy donors and approximately 24 ankylosing spondylitis patients. Samples of peripheral blood were taken, and for ankylosing spondylitis patients, synovial fluid was collected as well. Results the study describes overall, beyond this receptor: Blood from ankylosing spondylitis patients appeared to be characterized by a TCR beta motif made up of several highly homologous amino acid variants. Some TCR beta motif variants had previously been reported in synovial fluid and blood of reactive arthritis patients, which suggested common disease-initiation mechanisms. The disease-linked clones were reported to be significantly enriched in matched synovial fluid samples from ankylosing spondylitis patients. A CD8+ phenotype was shown by the disease-linked clones, which were found at relatively low frequencies in peripheral blood.

This clonotype was observed a few times. Its antigen has not been determined. The input lacks base qualities; no much larger clone sits a single base away. Instrument used: Illumina HiSeq 2500. Quantitative 5'-RACE with molecular barcodes was used to prepare TCR beta libraries. In the original analysis: A new computational method, built on a probabilistic model of VDJ rearrangement, was used to identify disease-linked TCR variants. TCRdb redid the processing of the public reads, applying fastp at Q25 and MiXCR, and retained in-frame beta chains. Under each unique CDR3 protein, matching rows form one entry showing the most common genes and DNA. None of the V and J calls come from the authors' own analysis; TCRdb made them. The sample contains 500,000 to 550,000 distinct CDR3 sequences, 10% to 15% of them found a single time. The ten largest account for under 7.5% of the sample. V was cut back by 3 bases and J by 1 base, leaving a gap of 13 bases between them. CDR1 and CDR2 are drawn from the germline V gene: SNHLY, FYNNEI. From cysteine to phenylalanine, the CDR3 is 16 amino acids long. Only the CDR3 DNA stays, 48 bases, in frame from base 1.

The clonotype comes from a male donor with ankylosing spondylitis. The rearranged segments are TRBV2 and TRBJ2-1, with the D gene not clear enough to name. Material: blood, either unsorted or a sorted T cell fraction (not recorded which). CDR3 loop: CASSDTLLSSYNEQFF. The DNA sequence is given as TGTGCCAGCAGTGATACCTTATTGTCGTCCTACAATGAGCAGTTCTTC.